The clone carrying this TCR beta chain showed up just a few times. Its antigen is currently unknown. The data belong to a study of early T cells in non-severe SARS-CoV-2 infection. Study information: From unsorted whole blood, bulk RNA was sequenced, and the chains remained unpaired.

The CDR3 contains 13 residues. The germline V gene has CDR1 LGHNT and CDR2 FRNRAP. V was trimmed by 6 bases and J by 4 bases, leaving 12 bases between them. Findings and caveats of the study: VDJdb-based matching was biased toward anti-spike CD8 responses and missed private and CD4 specificities.

Individual cDNA molecules each received unique molecular identifiers attached to them. MiXCR, run by TCRdb on the 5' RACE reads, gives a single entry per CDR3 protein. The sample yields 59,000 or so distinct CDR3 sequences, over 9.5% seen once. The sequence was collected from an adult who was a healthcare worker with PCR-confirmed SARS-CoV-2 infection or an uninfected control (not recorded which). The material was whole blood, obtained at baseline. The chain has TRBV12-5 and TRBJ1-2; TRBD1 is a possible D gene (6 bases). The CDR3 here is CASGPGGRYGYTF. The CDR3 DNA follows: TGTGCTAGTGGGCCCGGGGGCCGCTATGGCTACACCTTC.